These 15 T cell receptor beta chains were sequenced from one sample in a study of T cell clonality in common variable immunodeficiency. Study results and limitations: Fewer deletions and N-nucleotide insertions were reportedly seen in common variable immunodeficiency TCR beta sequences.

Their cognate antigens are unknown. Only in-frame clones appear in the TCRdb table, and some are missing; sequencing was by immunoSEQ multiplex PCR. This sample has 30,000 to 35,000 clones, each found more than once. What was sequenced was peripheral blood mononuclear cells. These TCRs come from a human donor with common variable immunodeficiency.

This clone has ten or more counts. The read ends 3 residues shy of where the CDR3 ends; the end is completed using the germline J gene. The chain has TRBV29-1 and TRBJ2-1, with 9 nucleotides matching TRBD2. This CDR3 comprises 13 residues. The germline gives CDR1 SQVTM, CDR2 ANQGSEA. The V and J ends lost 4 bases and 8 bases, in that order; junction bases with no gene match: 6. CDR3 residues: CSVVSGRRDEQFF. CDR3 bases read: TGCAGCGTTGTAAGCGGGAGGAGAGATGAG.

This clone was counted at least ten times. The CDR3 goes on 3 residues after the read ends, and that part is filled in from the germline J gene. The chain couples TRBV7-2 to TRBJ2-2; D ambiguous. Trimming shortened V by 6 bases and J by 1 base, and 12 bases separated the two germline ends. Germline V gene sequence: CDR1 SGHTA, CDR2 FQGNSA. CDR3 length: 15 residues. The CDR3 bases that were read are TGTGCCAGCAGTTACACAGACCTGAACACCGGGGAG. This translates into CASSYTDLNTGE. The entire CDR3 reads CASSYTDLNTGELFF.

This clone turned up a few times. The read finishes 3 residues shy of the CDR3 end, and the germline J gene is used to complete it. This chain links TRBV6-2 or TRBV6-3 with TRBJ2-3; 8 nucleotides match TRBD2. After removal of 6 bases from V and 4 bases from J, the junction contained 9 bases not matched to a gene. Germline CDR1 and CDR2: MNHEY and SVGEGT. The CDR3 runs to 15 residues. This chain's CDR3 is CASRQRAGGSDTQYF. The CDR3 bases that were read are TGTGCCAGCAGGCAACGGGCGGGAGGATCAGATACG.

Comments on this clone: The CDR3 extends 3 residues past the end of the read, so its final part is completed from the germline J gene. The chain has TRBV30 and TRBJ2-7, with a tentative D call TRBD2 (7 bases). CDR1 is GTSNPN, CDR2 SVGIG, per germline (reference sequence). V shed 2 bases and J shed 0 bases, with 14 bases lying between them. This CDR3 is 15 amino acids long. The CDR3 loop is CAWSTVGGHSYEQYF. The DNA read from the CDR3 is TGTGCCTGGAGTACTGTCGGGGGGCACTCCTACGAG.

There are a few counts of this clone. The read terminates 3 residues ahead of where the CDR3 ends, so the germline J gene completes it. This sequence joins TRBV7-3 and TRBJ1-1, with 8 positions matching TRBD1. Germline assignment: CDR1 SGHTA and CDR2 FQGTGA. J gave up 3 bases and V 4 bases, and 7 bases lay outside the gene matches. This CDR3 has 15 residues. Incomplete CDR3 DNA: TGTGCCAGCAGCTCGACAGGGGTAAGAGACACTGAA. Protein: CASSSTGVRDTE. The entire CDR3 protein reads CASSSTGVRDTEAFF.

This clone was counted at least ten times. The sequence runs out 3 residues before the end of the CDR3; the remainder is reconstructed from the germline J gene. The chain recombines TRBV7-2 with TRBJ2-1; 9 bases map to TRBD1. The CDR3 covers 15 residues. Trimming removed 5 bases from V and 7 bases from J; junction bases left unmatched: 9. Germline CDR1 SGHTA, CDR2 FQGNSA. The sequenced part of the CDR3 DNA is TGTGCCAGCAGCCGATCCGGGACAGGGTTGAATGAG. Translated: CASSRSGTGLNE. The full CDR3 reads CASSRSGTGLNEQFF. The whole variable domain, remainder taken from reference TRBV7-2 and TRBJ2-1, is GAGVSQSPSNKVTEKGKDVELRCDPISGHTALYWYRQSLGQGLEFLIYFQGNSAPDKSGLPSDRFSAERTGGSVSTLTIQRTQQEDSAVYLCASSRSGTGLNEQFFGPGTRLTVL.

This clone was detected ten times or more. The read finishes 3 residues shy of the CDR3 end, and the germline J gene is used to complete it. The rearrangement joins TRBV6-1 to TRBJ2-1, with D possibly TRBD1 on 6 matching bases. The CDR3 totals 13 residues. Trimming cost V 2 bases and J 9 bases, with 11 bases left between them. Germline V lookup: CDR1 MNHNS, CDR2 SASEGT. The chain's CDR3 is CASSETGPGEQFF. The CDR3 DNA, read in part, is TGTGCCAGCAGTGAAACAGGGCCGGGTGAG.

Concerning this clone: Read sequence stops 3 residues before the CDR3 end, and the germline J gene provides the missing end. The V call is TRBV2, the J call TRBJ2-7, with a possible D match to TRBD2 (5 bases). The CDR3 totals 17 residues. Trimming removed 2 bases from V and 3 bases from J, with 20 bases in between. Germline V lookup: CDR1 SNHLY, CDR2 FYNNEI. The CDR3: CASSEMPHGVIGYEQYF. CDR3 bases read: TGTGCCAGCAGTGAAATGCCTCACGGGGTGATCGGCTACGAG.

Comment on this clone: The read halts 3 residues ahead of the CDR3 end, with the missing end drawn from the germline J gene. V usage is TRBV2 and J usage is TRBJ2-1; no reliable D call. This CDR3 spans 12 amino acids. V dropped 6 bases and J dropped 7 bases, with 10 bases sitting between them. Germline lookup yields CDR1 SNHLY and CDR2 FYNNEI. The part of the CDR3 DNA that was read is TGTGCCAGCAGCCAATCCGGGAATGAG. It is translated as CASSQSGNE. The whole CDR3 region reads CASSQSGNEQFF.

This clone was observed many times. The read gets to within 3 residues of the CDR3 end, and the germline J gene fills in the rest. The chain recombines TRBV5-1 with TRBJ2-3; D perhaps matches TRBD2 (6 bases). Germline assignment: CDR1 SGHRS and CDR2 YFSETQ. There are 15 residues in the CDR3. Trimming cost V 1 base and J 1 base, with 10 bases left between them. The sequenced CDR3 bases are TGCGCCAGCAGCTTGAGTTGGGGGGGCACAGATACG. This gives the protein CASSLSWGGTDT. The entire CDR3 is CASSLSWGGTDTQYF.

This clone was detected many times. The part of the CDR3 DNA that was read is TGTGCCAGCAGCCGAGACAGGGACTATGGC. This gives the protein CASSRDRDYG. The whole CDR3 is CASSRDRDYGYTF. V and J are TRBV7-2 and TRBJ1-2; 7 positions match TRBD1. The CDR3 goes on 3 residues after the read ends, and that part is filled in from the germline J gene. The CDR3 is 13 residues long. V was clipped by 5 bases and J by 3 bases; unmatched bases: 3. The germline gives CDR1 SGHTA, CDR2 FQGNSA.

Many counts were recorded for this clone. CDR3 loop: CASSFDSATYEQYF. The DNA read from the CDR3 is TGCGCCAGCAGCTTCGATAGTGCAACCTACGAG. The rearrangement uses TRBV5-1 and TRBJ2-7; D is uncertain. The missing CDR3 end, 3 residues past where the read stops, is filled in from the germline J gene. The germline gives CDR1 SGHRS, CDR2 YFSETQ. V lost 2 bases to trimming and J lost 2 bases, with 11 bases between them. The CDR3 runs to 14 residues. The whole variable domain, remainder taken from reference TRBV5-1 and TRBJ2-7, is KAGVTQTPRYLIKTRGQQVTLSCSPISGHRSVSWYQQTPGQGLQFLFEYFSETQRNKGNFPGRFSGRQFSNSRSEMNVSTLELGDSALYLCASSFDSATYEQYFGPGTRLTVT.

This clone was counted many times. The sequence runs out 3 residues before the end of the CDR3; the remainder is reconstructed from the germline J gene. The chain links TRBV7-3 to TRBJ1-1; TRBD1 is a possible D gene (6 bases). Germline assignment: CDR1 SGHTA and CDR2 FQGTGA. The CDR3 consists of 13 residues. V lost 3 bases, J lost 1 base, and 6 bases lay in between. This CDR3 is CASSLDRNTEAFF. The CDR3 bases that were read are TGTGCCAGCAGCTTGGACAGGAACACTGAA.

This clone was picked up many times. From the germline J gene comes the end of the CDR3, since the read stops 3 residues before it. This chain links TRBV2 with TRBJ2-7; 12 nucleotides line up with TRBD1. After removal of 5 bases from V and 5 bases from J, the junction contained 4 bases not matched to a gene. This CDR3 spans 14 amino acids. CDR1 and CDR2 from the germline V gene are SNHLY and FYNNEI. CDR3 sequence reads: CASSWGQGAHEQYF. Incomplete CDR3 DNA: TGTGCCAGCAGTTGGGGACAGGGGGCCCACGAG.

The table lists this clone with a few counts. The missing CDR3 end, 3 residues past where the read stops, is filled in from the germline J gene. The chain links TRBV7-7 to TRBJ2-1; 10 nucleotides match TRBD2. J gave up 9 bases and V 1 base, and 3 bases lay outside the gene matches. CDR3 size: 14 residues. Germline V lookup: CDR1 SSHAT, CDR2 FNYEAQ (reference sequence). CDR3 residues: CASSLELAGPEQFF. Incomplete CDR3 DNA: TGTGCCAGCAGCTTAGAACTAGCGGGACCTGAG.